Listed below are T cell receptor beta chains from one sample, sequenced in a study of T-cell reconstitution after alpha-beta-depleted transplantation in children. TCRdb reprocessed the PCR reads with MiXCR, giving one entry per CDR3 protein. Among fewer than 750,000 distinct CDR3 sequences listed, about a quarter were seen once. This specimen consisted of PBMCs, obtained before TCRalphabeta/CD19-depleted stem cell transplant. Source of these receptors: a boy under two years old with Wiskott-Aldrich syndrome, due to receive a stem cell transplant. Both conserved end residues are part of each CDR3. The D gene is left open where the match is weak. Rows may omit the clone size; those that give it use once, few, many or a size class.

d_gene	abundance	v_gene	j_gene	CDR3nt	CDR3aa
-	few	TRBV19	TRBJ1-2	TGTGCCAGTAGTATACGGGAGAGCGGCTACACCTTC	CASSIRESGYTF
-	few	TRBV20-1	TRBJ1-1	TGCAGTGCTAGATGGGATGCGGAAGCTTTCTTT	CSARWDAEAFF
-	few	TRBV11-2	TRBJ1-2	TGTGCCAGCAGCTTAAAGGGTTTCAGCTACACCTTC	CASSLKGFSYTF
-	-	TRBV2	TRBJ2-1	TGTGCCAGCAGTGAGCGGGGTGAGCAGTTCTTC	CASSERGEQFF
TRBD2	few	TRBV14	TRBJ2-1	TGTGCCAGCAGCCAAGAAGTTGGACGAACTAGCGGGAACAATGAGCAGTTCTTC	CASSQEVGRTSGNNEQFF
TRBD1	once	TRBV10-3	TRBJ2-5	TGTGCCATCAGTGAGTCGGGACAGGGTGAAGGGACCCAGTACTTC	CAISESGQGEGTQYF
-	-	TRBV7-9	TRBJ2-5	TGTGCCAGCAGCCGGGGTCGGGATGAGACCCAGTACTTC	CASSRGRDETQYF
-	few	TRBV5-1	TRBJ2-3	TGCGCCAGCAGCTTAGGGGTACTCACAGATACGCAGTATTTT	CASSLGVLTDTQYF
-	-	TRBV6-1	TRBJ2-6	TGTGCCAGCATGTGGGCAGGGACCCACTCTGGGGCCAACGTCCTGACTTTC	CASMWAGTHSGANVLTF
TRBD2	few	TRBV20-1	TRBJ2-5	TGCAGTGCATTGGGCGGGAGCTTGGAAGAGACCCAGTACTTC	CSALGGSLEETQYF
-	-	TRBV7-2	TRBJ2-7	TGTGCCAGCAGCCCCCGACTAGTTGCTTCCTACGAGCAGTACTTC	CASSPRLVASYEQYF
-	-	TRBV12-3/TRBV12-4	TRBJ2-5	TGTGCCAGCAGAGACAGTAAGACAGTACAAGAGACCCAGTACTTC	CASRDSKTVQETQYF
-	few	TRBV5-4	TRBJ2-1	TGTGCCAGCAGCTTGGGGACGCCGGGTGAGCAGTTCTTC	CASSLGTPGEQFF
TRBD2	few	TRBV13	TRBJ2-1	TGTGCCAGCAGCCAACTAGCGGGAGACCCCGCAGTTTACAATGAGCAGTTCTTC	CASSQLAGDPAVYNEQFF
-	-	TRBV19	TRBJ2-7	TGTGCCAGTCGGAGGGGCGACGGACGGACCTACGAGCAGTACTTC	CASRRGDGRTYEQYF
-	once	TRBV27	TRBJ2-1	TGTGCCAGCAGTATGCTTTCGCGGGAGCAGTTCTTC	CASSMLSREQFF
-	few	TRBV5-6	TRBJ1-4	TGTGCCAGCAGCTTCCGGAAAAGGAGTGAAAAACTGTTTTTT	CASSFRKRSEKLFF
-	-	TRBV3-1	TRBJ2-2	TGTGCCAGCAGCCAAGATGGCGGGGAGCTGTTTTTT	CASSQDGGELFF
TRBD2	-	TRBV5-1	TRBJ2-3	TGCGCCAGCAGCACCCGGACTAGCCCAGATACGCAGTATTTT	CASSTRTSPDTQYF
TRBD2	-	TRBV19	TRBJ2-1	TGTGCCAGTGAAGACCTAGCGGGAGGGCAGTTCTTC	CASEDLAGGQFF
-	once	TRBV10-2	TRBJ1-1	TGCGCCAGCAGTGAGTCCGGCTGGGGAACTGAAGCTTTCTTT	CASSESGWGTEAFF
-	many	TRBV28	TRBJ2-7	TGTGCCAGCAGTTTATCAAGGTACGAGCAGTACTTC	CASSLSRYEQYF
-	-	TRBV20-1	TRBJ1-5	TGCAGTGTAACCAGGCAGGGCTATAACAATCAGCCCCAGCATTTT	CSVTRQGYNNQPQHF